The clone carrying this TCR beta chain was detected only a few times. The antigen remains undetermined. This specimen belongs to a study of cytomegalovirus exposure and HLA in healthy donors. Study results and caveats: The study dropped some indistinguishable V segments, TRBV6-2 and TRBV6-3 among them.

Use of 60 Vbeta and 13 Jbeta primers characterized the PCR. Sequencing was performed with immunoSEQ multiplex PCR; in TCRdb, only in-frame clones are kept and a portion is missing. The sample carries approximately 210,000 clones, 82% recorded once. The V gene's germline CDR1 is MNHEY and CDR2 SVGAGI. With 4 bases clipped from V and 0 bases from J, the junction kept 3 bases outside the gene matches. The CDR3 contains 15 residues. The gene calls are TRBV6-5 and TRBJ1-3; 7 bases fit TRBD1. The source of this sequence is a man in his forties in good health and CMV-seropositive. The source material was PBMCs. The CDR3 DNA reads as TGTGCCAGCAGTTGGGACAGTCGCTCTGGAAACACCATATATTTT. It specifies CASSWDSRSGNTIYF.